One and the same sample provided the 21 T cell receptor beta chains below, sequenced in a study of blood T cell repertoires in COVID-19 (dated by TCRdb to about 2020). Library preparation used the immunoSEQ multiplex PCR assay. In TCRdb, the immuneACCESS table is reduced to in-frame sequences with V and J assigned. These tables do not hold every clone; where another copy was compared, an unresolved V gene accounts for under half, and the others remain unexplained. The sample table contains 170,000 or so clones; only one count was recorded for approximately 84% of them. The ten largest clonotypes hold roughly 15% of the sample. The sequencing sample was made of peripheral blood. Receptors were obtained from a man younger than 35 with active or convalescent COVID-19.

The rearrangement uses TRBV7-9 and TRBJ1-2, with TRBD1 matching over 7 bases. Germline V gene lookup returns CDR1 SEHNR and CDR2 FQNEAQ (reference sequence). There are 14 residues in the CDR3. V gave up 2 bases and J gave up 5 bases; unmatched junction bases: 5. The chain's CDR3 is CASSLPGTAYGYTF. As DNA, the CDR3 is TGTGCCAGCAGCTTACCCGGGACAGCTTATGGCTACACCTTC.

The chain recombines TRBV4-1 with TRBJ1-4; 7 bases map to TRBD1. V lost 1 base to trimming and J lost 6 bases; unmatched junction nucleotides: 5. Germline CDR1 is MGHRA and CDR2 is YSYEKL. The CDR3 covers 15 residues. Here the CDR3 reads CASSQVVGTDEKLFF. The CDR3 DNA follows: TGCGCCAGCAGCCAAGTAGTAGGGACAGATGAAAAACTGTTTTTT.

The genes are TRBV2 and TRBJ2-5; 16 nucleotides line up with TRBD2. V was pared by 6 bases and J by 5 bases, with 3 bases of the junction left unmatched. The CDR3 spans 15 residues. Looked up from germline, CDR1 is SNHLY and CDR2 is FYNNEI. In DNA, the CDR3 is TGTGCCAGCAGGGGACTAGCGGGAGGGGGCGAGACCCAGTACTTC. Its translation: CASRGLAGGGETQYF.

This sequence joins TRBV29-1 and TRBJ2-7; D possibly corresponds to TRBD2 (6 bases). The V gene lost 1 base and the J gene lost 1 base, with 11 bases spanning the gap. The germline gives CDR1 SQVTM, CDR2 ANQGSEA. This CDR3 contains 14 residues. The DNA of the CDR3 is TGCAGCGTTGAAGGGGACGGGACTTCCTACGAGCAGTACTTC. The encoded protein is CSVEGDGTSYEQYF.

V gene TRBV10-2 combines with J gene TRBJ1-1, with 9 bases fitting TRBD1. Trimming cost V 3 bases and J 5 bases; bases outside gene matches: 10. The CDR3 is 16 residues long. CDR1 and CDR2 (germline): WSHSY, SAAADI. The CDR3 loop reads CASSDRDRDRRTEAFF. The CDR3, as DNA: TGCGCCAGCAGTGACCGGGACAGGGACCGAAGGACTGAAGCTTTCTTT.

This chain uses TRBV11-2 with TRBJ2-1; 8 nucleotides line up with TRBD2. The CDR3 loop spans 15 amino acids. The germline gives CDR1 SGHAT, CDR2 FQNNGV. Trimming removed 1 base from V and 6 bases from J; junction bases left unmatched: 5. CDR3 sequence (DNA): TGTGCCAGCAGCTTAGTAGCGGGGTTTGTCAATGAGCAGTTCTTC. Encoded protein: CASSLVAGFVNEQFF. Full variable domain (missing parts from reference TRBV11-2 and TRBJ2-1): EAGVAQSPRYKIIEKRQSVAFWCNPISGHATLYWYQQILGQGPKLLIQFQNNGVVDDSQLPKDRFSAERLKGVDSTLKIQPAKLEDSAVYLCASSLVAGFVNEQFFGPGTRLTVL.

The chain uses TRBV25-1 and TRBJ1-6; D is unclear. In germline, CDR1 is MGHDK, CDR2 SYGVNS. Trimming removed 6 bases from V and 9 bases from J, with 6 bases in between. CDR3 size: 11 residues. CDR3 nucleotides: TGTGCCAGCAGGGGAGGTTCACCCCTCCACTTT. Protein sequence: CASRGGSPLHF.

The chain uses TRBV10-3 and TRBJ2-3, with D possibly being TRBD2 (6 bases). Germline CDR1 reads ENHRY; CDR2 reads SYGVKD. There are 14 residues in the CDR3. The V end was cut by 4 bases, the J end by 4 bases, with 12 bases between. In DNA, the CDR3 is TGTGCCATCAGTGGGGGGGAAGCGGCAGATACGCAGTATTTT. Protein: CAISGGEAADTQYF.

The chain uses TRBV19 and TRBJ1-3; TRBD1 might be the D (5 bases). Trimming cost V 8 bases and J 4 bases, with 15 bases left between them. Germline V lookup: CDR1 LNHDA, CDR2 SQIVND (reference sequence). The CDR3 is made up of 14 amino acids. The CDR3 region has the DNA TGTGCCAGTGGGAAGGGGACTGGAGGAAACACCATATATTTT. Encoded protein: CASGKGTGGNTIYF.

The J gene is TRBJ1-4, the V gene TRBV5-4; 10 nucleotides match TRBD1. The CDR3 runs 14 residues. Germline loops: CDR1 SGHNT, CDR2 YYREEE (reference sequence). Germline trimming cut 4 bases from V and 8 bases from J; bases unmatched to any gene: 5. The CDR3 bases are TGTGCCAGCAGCGTTGACAGGGGGCGCGAAAAACTGTTTTTT. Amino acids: CASSVDRGREKLFF. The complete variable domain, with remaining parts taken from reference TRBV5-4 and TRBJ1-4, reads ETGVTQSPTHLIKTRGQQVTLRCSSQSGHNTVSWYQQALGQGPQFIFQYYREEENGRGNFPPRFSGLQFPNYSSELNVNALELDDSALYLCASSVDRGREKLFFGSGTQLSVL.

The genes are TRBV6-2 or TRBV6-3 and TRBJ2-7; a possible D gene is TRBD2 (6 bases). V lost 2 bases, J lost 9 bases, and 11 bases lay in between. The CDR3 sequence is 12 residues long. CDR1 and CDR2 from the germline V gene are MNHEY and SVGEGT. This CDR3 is CASSYGLALQYF. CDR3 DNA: TGTGCCAGCAGTTACGGCCTAGCGCTGCAGTACTTC.

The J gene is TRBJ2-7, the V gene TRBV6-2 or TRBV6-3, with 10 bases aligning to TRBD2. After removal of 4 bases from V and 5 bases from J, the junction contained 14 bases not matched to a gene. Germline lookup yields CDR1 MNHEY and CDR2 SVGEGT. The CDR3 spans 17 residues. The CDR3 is CASSSRTSGAHFDEQYF. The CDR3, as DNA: TGTGCCAGCAGTTCCCGGACTAGCGGCGCCCACTTCGACGAGCAGTACTTC.

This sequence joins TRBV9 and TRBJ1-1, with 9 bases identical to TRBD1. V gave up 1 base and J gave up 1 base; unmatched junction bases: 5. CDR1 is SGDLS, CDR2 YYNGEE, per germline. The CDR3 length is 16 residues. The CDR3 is CASSVSGQGANTEAFF. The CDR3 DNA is TGTGCCAGCAGCGTATCGGGACAGGGAGCGAACACTGAAGCTTTCTTT.

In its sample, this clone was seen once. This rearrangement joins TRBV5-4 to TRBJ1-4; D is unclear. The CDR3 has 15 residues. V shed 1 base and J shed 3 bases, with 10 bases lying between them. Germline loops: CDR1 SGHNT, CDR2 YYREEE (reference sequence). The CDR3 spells CASSLLPGANEKLFF. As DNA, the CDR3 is TGTGCCAGCAGCTTGCTTCCCGGGGCTAATGAAAAACTGTTTTTT.

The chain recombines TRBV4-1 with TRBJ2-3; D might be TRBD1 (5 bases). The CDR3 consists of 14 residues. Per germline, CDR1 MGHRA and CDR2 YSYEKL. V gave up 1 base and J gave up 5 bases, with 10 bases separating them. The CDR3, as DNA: TGCGCCAGCAGCCAAGGGGGCGCCGAAGATACGCAGTATTTT. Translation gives CASSQGGAEDTQYF.

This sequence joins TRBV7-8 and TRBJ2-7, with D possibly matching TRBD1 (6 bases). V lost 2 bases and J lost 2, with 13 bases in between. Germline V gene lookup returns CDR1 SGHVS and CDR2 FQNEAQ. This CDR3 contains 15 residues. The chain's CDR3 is CASSLNLDSTYEQYF. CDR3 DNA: TGTGCCAGCAGCTTAAATTTGGACAGCACCTACGAGCAGTACTTC. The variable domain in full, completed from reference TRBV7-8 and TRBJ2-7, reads GAGVSQSPRYKVAKRGQDVALRCDPISGHVSLFWYQQALGQGPEFLTYFQNEAQLDKSGLPSDRFFAERPEGSVSTLKIQRTQQEDSAVYLCASSLNLDSTYEQYFGPGTRLTVT.

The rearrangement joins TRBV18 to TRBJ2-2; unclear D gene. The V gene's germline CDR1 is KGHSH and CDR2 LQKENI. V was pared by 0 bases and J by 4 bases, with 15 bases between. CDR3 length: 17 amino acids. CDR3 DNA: TGTGCCAGCTCACCACCAACAAGCTTTGGGCGCACCGGGGAGCTGTTTTTT. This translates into CASSPPTSFGRTGELFF.

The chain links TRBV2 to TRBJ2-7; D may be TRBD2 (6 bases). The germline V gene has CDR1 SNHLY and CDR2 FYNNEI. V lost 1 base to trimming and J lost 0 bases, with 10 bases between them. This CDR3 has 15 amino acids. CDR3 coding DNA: TGTGCCAGCAGTGAAGTGATAGCGGTCTCCTACGAGCAGTACTTC. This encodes CASSEVIAVSYEQYF.

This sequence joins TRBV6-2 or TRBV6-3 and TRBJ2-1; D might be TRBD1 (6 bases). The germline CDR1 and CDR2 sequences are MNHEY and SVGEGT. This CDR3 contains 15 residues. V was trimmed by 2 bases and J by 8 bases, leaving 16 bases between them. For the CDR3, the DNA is TGTGCCAGCAGTTACAAAGGACAGAGCACCGATGAGCAGTTCTTC. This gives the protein CASSYKGQSTDEQFF.

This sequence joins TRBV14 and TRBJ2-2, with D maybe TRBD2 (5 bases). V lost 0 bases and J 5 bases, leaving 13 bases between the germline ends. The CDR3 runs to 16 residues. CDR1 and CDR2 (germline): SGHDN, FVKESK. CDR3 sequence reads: CASSQDWLAGTGELFF. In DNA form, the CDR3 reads TGTGCCAGCAGCCAAGATTGGCTAGCCGGTACCGGGGAGCTGTTTTTT.

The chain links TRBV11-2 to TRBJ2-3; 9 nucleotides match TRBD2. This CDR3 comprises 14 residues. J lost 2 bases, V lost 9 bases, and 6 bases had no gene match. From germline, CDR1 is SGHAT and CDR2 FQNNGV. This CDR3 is CASTSGLTTDTQYF. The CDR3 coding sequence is TGTGCCAGTACTAGCGGGCTAACCACAGATACGCAGTATTTT.